This TCR beta chain derives from a study of blood T cell repertoires in COVID-19. Study details: Sites in the United States, Italy and Spain provided acute and convalescent COVID-19 samples. PBMCs, B-cell-depleted T cells, or T cells provided the cDNA or gDNA that made up the material.

Authors' data handling: Reference gene primer amplification gave estimated nucleated cell counts. The table came from immunoSEQ multiplex PCR; TCRdb's copy has only in-frame clones and leaves some out. The V and J calls and the clone size are those of that table, but D and trimming were determined from the DNA. The table lists roughly 65,000 clones, around 79% of them singletons. CDR1 SGHTA and CDR2 FQGNSA come from the germline V gene. There are 14 residues in the CDR3. After removal of 5 bases from V and 5 bases from J, the junction contained 5 bases not matched to a gene. Sequenced material: peripheral blood. This rearrangement joins TRBV7-2 to TRBJ1-1, with TRBD1 matching over 10 bases. The sequence came from a man in his sixties with acute or convalescent COVID-19. CDR3 in amino acids: CASSPDRGRTEAFF. The CDR3 DNA reads TGTGCCAGCAGCCCAGACAGGGGGCGGACTGAAGCTTTCTTT.